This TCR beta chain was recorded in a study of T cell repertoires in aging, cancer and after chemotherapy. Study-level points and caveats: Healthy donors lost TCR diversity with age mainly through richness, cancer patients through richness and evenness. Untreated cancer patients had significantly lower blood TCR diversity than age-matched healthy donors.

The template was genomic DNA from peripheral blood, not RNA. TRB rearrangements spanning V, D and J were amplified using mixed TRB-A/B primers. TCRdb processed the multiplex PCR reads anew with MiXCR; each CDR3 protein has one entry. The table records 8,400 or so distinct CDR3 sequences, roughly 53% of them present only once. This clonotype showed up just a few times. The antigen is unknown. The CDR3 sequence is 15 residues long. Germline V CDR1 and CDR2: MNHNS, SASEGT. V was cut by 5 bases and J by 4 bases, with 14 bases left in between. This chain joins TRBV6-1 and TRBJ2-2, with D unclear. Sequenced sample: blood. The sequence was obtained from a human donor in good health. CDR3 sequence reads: CASSYEVRGTGELFF. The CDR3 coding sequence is TGTGCCAGCAGTTACGAGGTTAGAGGCACCGGGGAGCTGTTTTTT.